This T cell receptor beta chain was found in a study of vaccination effects on CD4 cells after COVID-19. From germline, CDR1 is LNHDA and CDR2 SQIVND (reference sequence). The CDR3 has 14 amino acids. Trimming left V 9 bases short and J 1 base short, with 14 bases between. Isolation of CD4+ T cells took place after nine to ten days of culture. Measured with immunoSEQ multiplex PCR; TCRdb has only the in-frame clones, and not every one. The table has fewer than 35,000 clones, about 71% seen once; the top ten hold approximately 3.6%. This clone occurred a few times. What it binds is unknown. This chain links TRBV19 with TRBJ2-3, with a possible D match to TRBD2 (6 bases). The source material was CD4+ T cells from PBMCs cultured without peptide, sampled before COVID-19 vaccination. The source of this sequence is a human donor who received a COVID-19 vaccine. The chain's CDR3 is CASKTASGTDTQYF. In nucleotides, the CDR3 is TGTGCCAGCAAGACAGCTAGCGGCACAGATACGCAGTATTTT.